The source of this TCR beta chain is a study of cytomegalovirus exposure and HLA in healthy donors. Study-level results: Most CMV-associated TCR beta chains appeared HLA-restricted in a later analysis. Segments of the TCR beta V type were, in most cases, productive about 87% or about 30% of the time in an earlier analysis. A later analysis, which compared TCR beta chains of equal frequency, found the HLA-associated ones more clonally expanded.

Each donor was nominally healthy when sampled (though unrecorded immune exposures were likely). Primers: 60 Vbeta forward and 13 Jbeta reverse. Some clones are missing from TCRdb's copy, which holds only in-frame ones; the method was immunoSEQ multiplex PCR. The top ten hold roughly 4.1% of the sample, which has about 130,000 clones, about 85% seen once. V was trimmed by 8 bases and J by 4 bases, leaving 15 bases between them. This CDR3 has 13 residues. The germline gives CDR1 LNHDA, CDR2 SQIVND (reference sequence). In the case of this clone: Antigen unknown.

The sample consisted of PBMCs. This clonotype was obtained from a man in his late teens or twenties in good health and CMV-seropositive. V gene TRBV19 combines with J gene TRBJ2-7, with a possible D match to TRBD2 (5 bases). Here the CDR3 reads CASSNLADYEQYF. In nucleotides, the CDR3 is TGTGCCAGTTCTAATCTAGCAGATTACGAGCAGTACTTC.